Listed here are 32 T cell receptor beta chains from one sample, sequenced in a study of blood T cell repertoires in COVID-19. The method was immunoSEQ multiplex PCR; TCRdb's version includes in-frame clones alone and lacks a portion of them. The table includes about 300,000 clones, approximately 91% detected once. The specimen was PBMCs or T cells enriched from blood (not recorded which). These receptors originate from a man in his fifties or sixties who had recovered from COVID-19.

The sample holds one count of this clone. V and J are TRBV2 and TRBJ2-3; possibly TRBD2 for D (5 bases). CDR3 size: 13 residues. Trimming pared 6 bases from V and 2 bases from J, leaving 9 bases between. In germline, CDR1 is SNHLY, CDR2 FYNNEI. The CDR3 DNA follows: TGTGCCAGCAGACGGACTGCCACAGATACGCAGTATTTT. Encoded protein: CASRRTATDTQYF. The variable domain in full, with the rest retrieved from reference TRBV2 and TRBJ2-3, is EPEVTQTPSHQVTQMGQEVILRCVPISNHLYFYWYRQILGQKVEFLVSFYNNEISEKSEIFDDQFSVERPDGSNFTLKIRSTKLEDSAMYFCASRRTATDTQYFGPGTRLTVL.

The V call is TRBV5-5, the J call TRBJ2-6, with 7 bases aligning to TRBD1. This CDR3 has 18 residues. V trimming: 3 bases; J trimming: 1 base; junction bases outside the gene matches: 10. Germline V gene lookup returns CDR1 SGHKS and CDR2 YYEKEE (reference sequence). CDR3 nucleotides: TGTGCCAGCAGCTCACCGGGACAGAAAAGATCTGGGGCCAACGTCCTGACTTTC. This translates into CASSSPGQKRSGANVLTF.

This clone appeared a single time. The chain has TRBV7-9 and TRBJ2-7; 8 positions match TRBD2. CDR3 size: 15 residues. V gave up 4 bases and J gave up 0 bases; unmatched junction bases: 5. The germline V gene has CDR1 SEHNR and CDR2 FQNEAQ (reference sequence). The CDR3: CASSSQAGVSYEQYF. Written as DNA, the CDR3 is TGTGCCAGCAGCTCCCAAGCGGGAGTCTCCTACGAGCAGTACTTC.

This chain joins TRBV3-1 (or the pseudogene TRBV3-2) and TRBJ2-7; 8 bases fit TRBD2. V dropped 4 bases and J dropped 5; count of bases not matched to a gene: 7. CDR1 LGHDT and CDR2 YNNKEL come from the germline V gene (reference sequence). This CDR3 region has 14 residues. CDR3 region: CASSLNSGKDEQYF. Written as DNA, the CDR3 is TGTGCCAGCAGCCTTAATAGCGGGAAAGACGAGCAGTACTTC.

V usage is TRBV28 and J usage is TRBJ1-2, with 7 bases lining up with TRBD1. CDR1 and CDR2 (germline): MDHEN, SYDVKM. V was pared by 2 bases and J by 4 bases, with 4 bases of the junction left unmatched. This CDR3 spans 14 amino acids. For the CDR3, the DNA is TGTGCCAGCAGTTTACCCCGGGACAGCTATGGCTACACCTTC. Translated: CASSLPRDSYGYTF.

V gene TRBV3-1 (or the pseudogene TRBV3-2) combines with J gene TRBJ2-1, with D possibly being TRBD2 (5 bases). This CDR3 region has 14 residues. The germline gives CDR1 LGHDT, CDR2 YNNKEL (reference sequence). V gave up 1 base and J gave up 2 bases, with 6 bases separating them. The CDR3 here is CASSQAGAYNEQFF. The CDR3 nucleotides are TGTGCCAGCAGCCAAGCCGGGGCCTACAATGAGCAGTTCTTC.

This clone was recorded once. At the DNA level, this CDR3 is encoded by other sequences in the same sample as well. V is TRBV20-1 and J is TRBJ2-7; D not certain. V lost 6 bases and J 2 bases, leaving 8 bases between the germline ends. The CDR3 has 11 residues. The V gene's germline CDR1 is DFQATT and CDR2 SNEGSKA (reference sequence). The DNA for the CDR3 is TGCAGTGCCGTGCGGACCTACGAGCAGTACTTC. It is translated as CSAVRTYEQYF.

In its sample, this clone was seen a few times. This rearrangement joins TRBV28 to TRBJ2-7; 15 bases align to TRBD2. Germline CDR1 and CDR2: MDHEN and SYDVKM. Trimming at V came to 4 bases and at J to 4 bases, leaving 5 bases not matched to a gene. The CDR3 has 16 residues. The CDR3 coding sequence is TGTGCCAGCAGTTCGGGACTAGCGGGAGGCAGATACGAGCAGTACTTC. It specifies CASSSGLAGGRYEQYF.

This chain uses TRBV5-4 with TRBJ2-7, with 9 bases fitting TRBD2. The CDR3 loop spans 15 amino acids. V trimming: 4 bases; J trimming: 2 bases; junction bases outside the gene matches: 7. Germline V gene data show CDR1 as SGHNT and CDR2 as YYREEE (reference sequence). The DNA of the CDR3 is TGTGCCAGCAGCCCCCGGGCTAGCGGGACCTACGAGCAGTACTTC. Translating gives CASSPRASGTYEQYF.

Of note for this clone: Mismatch with germline at one junction end may stem from a read error. The chain joins TRBV7-7 to TRBJ2-5, with 9 bases identical to TRBD1. This CDR3 spans 14 amino acids. Looked up from germline, CDR1 is SSHAT and CDR2 is FNYEAQ (reference sequence). The CDR3 spells CASSQTGQGETQYF. The CDR3 bases are TGTGCTAGCAGTCAAACCGGACAGGGGGAGACCCAGTACTTC.

The chain has TRBV5-1 and TRBJ1-2; 7 bases are shared with TRBD1. From germline, CDR1 is SGHRS and CDR2 YFSETQ. This CDR3 has 16 residues. V dropped 4 bases and J dropped 8; count of bases not matched to a gene: 17. This chain's CDR3 is CASSHGIKGAAEGYTF. The CDR3 nucleotides read TGCGCCAGCAGCCATGGAATTAAGGGGGCAGCGGAGGGCTACACCTTC.

The chain is built from TRBV5-1 and TRBJ2-5, with 7 bases matching TRBD1. There are 15 residues in the CDR3. J gave up 4 bases and V 4 bases, and 10 bases lay outside the gene matches. Germline V gives CDR1 SGHRS, CDR2 YFSETQ. CDR3 sequence: CASSPEAHRGETQYF. In DNA, the CDR3 is TGCGCCAGCAGCCCCGAGGCTCACAGGGGAGAGACCCAGTACTTC.

The chain employs TRBV5-4 and TRBJ1-1; TRBD1 is a possible D gene (5 bases). The CDR3 has 13 residues. Germline values: CDR1 SGHNT, CDR2 YYREEE (reference sequence). V was shortened by 3 bases and J by 4 bases, with 10 bases between the two germline ends. The CDR3 region has the DNA TGTGCCAGCAGCTGGGGGGTGAGCACTGAAGCTTTCTTT. It translates to CASSWGVSTEAFF.

This chain connects TRBV15 to TRBJ1-5; the D gene is possibly TRBD1 (5 bases). Between the trimmed V and J ends, which lost 1 base and 0 bases, there was a span of 13 bases. The CDR3 loop spans 17 amino acids. From germline, CDR1 is LNHNV and CDR2 YYDKDF (reference sequence). CDR3 DNA: TGTGCCACCAGCAGAGGGGGCAGTCTAAATAGCAATCAGCCCCAGCATTTT. This codes for CATSRGGSLNSNQPQHF. Complete variable domain (other parts from reference TRBV15 and TRBJ1-5): DAMVIQNPRYQVTQFGKPVTLSCSQTLNHNVMYWYQQKSSQAPKLLFHYYDKDFNNEADTPDNFQSRRPNTSFCFLDIRSPGLGDTAMYLCATSRGGSLNSNQPQHFGDGTRLSIL.

The V gene is TRBV28, the J gene TRBJ1-4; D is possibly TRBD1 (6 bases). The germline CDR1 and CDR2 sequences are MDHEN and SYDVKM. The V end was cut by 6 bases, the J end by 6 bases, with 17 bases between. This CDR3 comprises 15 residues. The CDR3 region has the DNA TGTGCCAGCAGGGACTCGGGGGGGCCAGATGAAAAACTGTTTTTT. It yields the protein CASRDSGGPDEKLFF. The whole variable domain, remainder taken from reference TRBV28 and TRBJ1-4, is DVKVTQSSRYLVKRTGEKVFLECVQDMDHENMFWYRQDPGLGLRLIYFSYDVKMKEKGDIPEGYSVSREKKERFSLILESASTNQTSMYLCASRDSGGPDEKLFFGSGTQLSVL.

The chain carries TRBV18 and TRBJ1-5; possibly TRBD1 for D (5 bases). The germline V gene has CDR1 KGHSH and CDR2 LQKENI. This CDR3 has 17 residues. V was pared by 3 bases and J by 4 bases, with 19 bases between. The CDR3 coding sequence is TGTGCCAGCTCACCCCGGCGATGGAGGGACCCTAATCAGCCCCAGCATTTT. Translation: CASSPRRWRDPNQPQHF.

The chain uses TRBV28 and TRBJ1-2; 7 bases are shared with TRBD1. CDR3 size: 12 residues. With V trimmed by 3 bases and J by 7 bases, 2 bases remained unmatched. CDR1 and CDR2 (germline): MDHEN, SYDVKM. The CDR3 here is CASSLQGVGYTF. The DNA of the CDR3 is TGTGCCAGCAGTTTGCAGGGGGTTGGCTACACCTTC.

This chain joins TRBV10-2 and TRBJ1-2; D remains unclear. This CDR3 is 15 amino acids long. V lost 3 bases and J lost 0, with 11 bases in between. CDR1 and CDR2 from the germline V gene are WSHSY and SAAADI. CDR3 sequence: CASSDPSGTNYGYTF. Here the CDR3 DNA reads TGCGCCAGCAGTGACCCCTCCGGGACTAACTATGGCTACACCTTC.

V usage is TRBV2 and J usage is TRBJ1-1; D unclear. Germline loops: CDR1 SNHLY, CDR2 FYNNEI. V lost 9 bases, J lost 4 bases, and 15 bases lay in between. This CDR3 comprises 13 residues. In DNA, the CDR3 is TGTGCCAGACAGTCCGAACGGCGCACTGAAGCTTTCTTT. Translation: CARQSERRTEAFF.

J is TRBJ2-1 and V is TRBV6-5; D is ambiguous. The germline V gene has CDR1 MNHEY and CDR2 SVGAGI. The CDR3 is 11 amino acids. V was shortened by 6 bases and J by 4 bases, with 4 bases between the two germline ends. CDR3 in amino acids: CASSLYNEQFF. The CDR3 DNA follows: TGTGCCAGCAGCCTTTACAATGAGCAGTTCTTC.

The chain joins TRBV28 to TRBJ2-3; TRBD1 might be the D (5 bases). Trimming left V 3 bases short and J 0 bases short, with 7 bases between. This CDR3 spans 14 amino acids. Germline CDR1 is MDHEN and CDR2 is SYDVKM. The CDR3 loop is CASSFAGSTDTQYF. The CDR3, as DNA: TGTGCCAGCAGTTTTGCAGGGAGCACAGATACGCAGTATTTT.

About this clone itself: Different DNA sequences within this sample yield the same CDR3. The V gene is TRBV28, the J gene TRBJ2-1, with D maybe TRBD2 (5 bases). The germline CDR1 and CDR2 sequences are MDHEN and SYDVKM. CDR3 length: 14 amino acids. V was shortened by 2 bases and J by 1 base, with 6 bases between the two germline ends. The chain's CDR3 is CASSLTGSYNEQFF. Written as DNA, the CDR3 is TGTGCCAGCAGTTTAACGGGATCCTACAATGAGCAGTTCTTC.

This clone was seen only once. V is TRBV3-1 (or the pseudogene TRBV3-2) and J is TRBJ2-2; D not resolved. V was trimmed by 6 bases and J by 4 bases, leaving 6 bases between them. Germline V lookup: CDR1 LGHDT, CDR2 YNNKEL (reference sequence). The CDR3 is 12 residues long. The CDR3 here is CASRRRTGELFF. The CDR3 region has the DNA TGTGCCAGCAGGCGGCGCACCGGGGAGCTGTTTTTT.

This clone was seen only once. The chain joins TRBV5-8 to TRBJ2-5, with D unclear. CDR1 is SGHTS, CDR2 YDEGEE, per germline. This CDR3 spans 18 amino acids. V lost 0 bases and J lost 0, with 18 bases in between. CDR3 region: CASSLVLQERTYQETQYF. The CDR3 DNA reads TGTGCCAGCAGCTTGGTGTTGCAGGAAAGAACCTACCAAGAGACCCAGTACTTC.

This clone occurred once. CDR3 loop: CASRGTGRGTGELFF. CDR3 DNA sequence: TGTGCCTCCCGAGGGACAGGGAGGGGGACCGGGGAGCTGTTTTTT. The chain employs TRBV28 and TRBJ2-2; 9 bases map to TRBD1. CDR1 is MDHEN and CDR2 is SYDVKM in the germline V gene. V shed 11 bases and J 5 bases; nucleotides not matched to a gene: 12. There are 15 residues in the CDR3.

The chain has TRBV4-2 and TRBJ1-2; the match to TRBD1 covers 7 bases. With 1 base clipped from V and 1 base from J, the junction kept 9 bases outside the gene matches. The V gene's germline CDR1 is LGHNA and CDR2 YNFKEQ. The CDR3 covers 17 residues. CDR3 region: CASSQGPRDSYNYGYTF. As DNA, the CDR3 is TGTGCCAGCAGCCAAGGCCCGCGGGACAGTTATAACTATGGCTACACCTTC.

J is TRBJ2-1 and V is TRBV6-5, with TRBD2 matching over 13 bases. Germline values: CDR1 MNHEY, CDR2 SVGAGI. The CDR3 is 14 amino acids. The trim removed 7 bases at V and 7 bases at J, leaving 4 bases unmatched. The CDR3 sequence: CASMGLAGLNEQFF. CDR3 sequence (DNA): TGTGCCAGCATGGGACTAGCGGGACTGAATGAGCAGTTCTTC.

The chain recombines TRBV7-3 with TRBJ1-1; possibly TRBD1 for D (5 bases). The V end was cut by 0 bases, the J end by 4 bases, with 18 bases between. Germline CDR1 SGHTA, CDR2 FQGTGA. This CDR3 has 17 amino acids. CDR3 protein: CASSLTGGARKSTEAFF. The CDR3 DNA is TGTGCCAGCAGCTTAACTGGTGGGGCGCGGAAGAGCACTGAAGCTTTCTTT.

The chain employs TRBV28 and TRBJ1-2, with D hard to call. Trimming took 3 bases from V and 4 from J, leaving 6 bases between them. This CDR3 contains 12 residues. Germline loops: CDR1 MDHEN, CDR2 SYDVKM. The DNA of the CDR3 is TGTGCCAGCAGTTTCACCGGCTATGGCTACACCTTC. It is translated as CASSFTGYGYTF.

V usage is TRBV6-5 and J usage is TRBJ2-7; D might be TRBD1 (7 bases). V lost 10 bases to trimming and J lost 5 bases, with 18 bases between them. The germline gives CDR1 MNHEY, CDR2 SVGAGI. The length of the CDR3 is 13 residues. The CDR3 bases are TGTGCCACCGCGGGACAGCCGTCTAACGAGCAGTACTTC. It specifies CATAGQPSNEQYF.

This clone is a singleton in its sample. The rearrangement joins TRBV2 to TRBJ2-7; perhaps TRBD2 as D (6 bases). This CDR3 spans 15 amino acids. From germline, CDR1 is SNHLY and CDR2 FYNNEI. The germline V and J ends were trimmed by 1 base and 2 bases, with 12 bases remaining between them. The chain's CDR3 is CASSEGRDPTYEQYF. The CDR3 DNA sequence: TGTGCCAGCAGTGAAGGGCGGGACCCGACCTACGAGCAGTACTTC.

The chain links TRBV5-1 to TRBJ1-4; 7 bases are shared with TRBD1. The CDR3 loop spans 16 amino acids. Germline V CDR1 and CDR2: SGHRS, YFSETQ. V shed 0 bases and J 4 bases; nucleotides not matched to a gene: 6. CDR3 sequence: CASSLGQGIRNEKLFF. DNA for the CDR3: TGCGCCAGCAGCTTGGGACAGGGAATCCGTAATGAAAAACTGTTTTTT. The full variable domain, rest sourced from reference TRBV5-1 and TRBJ1-4, is KAGVTQTPRYLIKTRGQQVTLSCSPISGHRSVSWYQQTPGQGLQFLFEYFSETQRNKGNFPGRFSGRQFSNSRSEMNVSTLELGDSALYLCASSLGQGIRNEKLFFGSGTQLSVL.